A selection of T cell receptor beta chains follows, all from one sample in a study of naive and memory T cell subsets. TCRdb redid the calling of the UMI-ligation and nested PCR reads with MiXCR, one entry per CDR3 protein. The table lists tens of thousands of distinct CDR3 sequences, 11% of them singletons. Input material: central memory CD8+ T cells from blood. The receptors here all came from a human donor in good health. The CDR3 runs from the conserved cysteine through the conserved F or W. D genes are given only for firm matches. Expanded clones are given a class, and other clones once, few, many or no size at all.

CDR3 | J | D | V | size
CASSGQGNSYEQYF | TRBJ2-7 | TRBD1 | TRBV9 | .
CASSFPRGTATGELFF | TRBJ2-2 | . | TRBV27 | .
CSLSSGRYNEQFF | TRBJ2-1 | TRBD2 | TRBV29-1 | few
CASTSTSGTLGEQFF | TRBJ2-1 | TRBD2 | TRBV7-6 | .
CASSLGDSSYEQYF | TRBJ2-7 | TRBD1 | TRBV12-3/TRBV12-4 | few
CASSSSREVTYEQYF | TRBJ2-7 | TRBD2 | TRBV7-8 | many
CASSSTGTGIVNTEAFF | TRBJ1-1 | TRBD1 | TRBV5-4 | few
CASSEQGYLPDTQYF | TRBJ2-3 | TRBD1 | TRBV6-5 | few
CASSRTGVDGYTF | TRBJ1-2 | TRBD1 | TRBV12-3/TRBV12-4 | few
CASSLGWGTEAFF | TRBJ1-1 | . | TRBV28 | many
CASSLVWNSGANVLTF | TRBJ2-6 | . | TRBV12-3/TRBV12-4 | many
CASSLAAASSYEQYF | TRBJ2-7 | . | TRBV7-9 | .
CASSQGLAGADTQYF | TRBJ2-3 | TRBD2 | TRBV4-2 | medium-sized
CASSLRAGGLNEQFF | TRBJ2-1 | TRBD2 | TRBV27 | many
CASRDTSGSRRPGEQYF | TRBJ2-7 | TRBD2 | TRBV7-9 | many
CASSLIGSYEQYF | TRBJ2-7 | . | TRBV5-4 | many
CASKKWSNQPQHF | TRBJ1-5 | . | TRBV2 | few
CASSPPPSSSYNEQFF | TRBJ2-1 | . | TRBV4-1 | many
CASSQEPASYEQYF | TRBJ2-7 | . | TRBV3-1 | few
CATSGGLAGQETQYF | TRBJ2-5 | TRBD2 | TRBV15 | .
CASAQGGSENEQFF | TRBJ2-1 | . | TRBV19 | .
CASSSSGTGLMNTEAFF | TRBJ1-1 | TRBD1 | TRBV5-4 | few
CASSDRGHTEAFF | TRBJ1-1 | TRBD1 | TRBV27 | many
CASSLVTGGYGYTF | TRBJ1-2 | TRBD1 | TRBV7-9 | few
CASSEATENQPQHF | TRBJ1-5 | . | TRBV6-1 | many
CSVARDWAGNEQFF | TRBJ2-1 | . | TRBV29-1 | many
CASSPFSGASYEQYF | TRBJ2-7 | . | TRBV27 | .
CASRWANTEAFF | TRBJ1-1 | . | TRBV5-8 | .
CASSPHSGAGGPSGANVLTF | TRBJ2-6 | TRBD2 | TRBV7-9 | few
CSARGGLDYEQYF | TRBJ2-7 | TRBD2 | TRBV20-1 | many
CSVEMDSYGYTF | TRBJ1-2 | . | TRBV29-1 | many
CASSSSRGDVPDTQYF | TRBJ2-3 | . | TRBV7-2 | many
CASSLKGTGSSTEAFF | TRBJ1-1 | . | TRBV5-1 | many
CASSPSGTHTYEQYF | TRBJ2-7 | TRBD2 | TRBV7-9 | .